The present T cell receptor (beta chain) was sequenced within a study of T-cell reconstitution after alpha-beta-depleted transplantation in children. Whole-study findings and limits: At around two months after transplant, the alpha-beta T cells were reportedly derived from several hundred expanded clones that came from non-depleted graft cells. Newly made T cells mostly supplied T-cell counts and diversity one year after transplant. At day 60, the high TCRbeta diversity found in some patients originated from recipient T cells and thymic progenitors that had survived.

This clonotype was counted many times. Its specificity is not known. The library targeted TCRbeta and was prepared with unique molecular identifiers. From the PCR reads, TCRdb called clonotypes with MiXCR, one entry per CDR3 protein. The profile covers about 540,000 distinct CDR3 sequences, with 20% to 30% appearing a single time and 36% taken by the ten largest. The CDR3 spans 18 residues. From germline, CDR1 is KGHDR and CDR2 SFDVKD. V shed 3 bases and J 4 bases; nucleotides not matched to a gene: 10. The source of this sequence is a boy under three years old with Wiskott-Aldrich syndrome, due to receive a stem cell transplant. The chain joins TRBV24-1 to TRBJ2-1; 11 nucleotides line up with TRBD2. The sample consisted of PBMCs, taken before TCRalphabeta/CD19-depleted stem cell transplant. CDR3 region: CATSDNSPTSGIYNEQFF. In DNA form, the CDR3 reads TGTGCCACCAGTGATAACTCCCCGACTAGCGGGATATACAATGAGCAGTTCTTC.